This T cell receptor (beta chain) is from a study of Tregs in tolerant kidney transplant recipients. Produced via immunoSEQ multiplex PCR; TCRdb's table is partial and in-frame only. Of about 110,000 clones listed, 85% to 90% are singletons. For this clone: Its specificity is unknown.

Study-level findings and limits: Biological reproducibility was not directly addressed in this study. Validation in larger populations is needed because few patients were studied.

Germline trimming cut 3 bases from V and 3 bases from J; bases unmatched to any gene: 2. CDR1 and CDR2 (germline): SGHDN, FVKESK. The CDR3 is 13 residues long. This TCR derives from a human donor who received a combined kidney and bone marrow transplant. The material sequenced was CD4+ T cells from blood, taken before the transplant. The V call is TRBV14, the J call TRBJ2-7; 7 nucleotides agree with TRBD1. CDR3 region: CASSQGQHYEQYF. The CDR3 coding sequence is TGTGCCAGCAGCCAGGGACAGCACTACGAGCAGTACTTC. The full variable domain, completed using reference TRBV14 and TRBJ2-7, is EAGVTQFPSHSVIEKGQTVTLRCDPISGHDNLYWYRRVMGKEIKFLLHFVKESKQDESGMPNNRFLAERTGGTYSTLKVQPAELEDSGVYFCASSQGQHYEQYFGPGTRLTVT.